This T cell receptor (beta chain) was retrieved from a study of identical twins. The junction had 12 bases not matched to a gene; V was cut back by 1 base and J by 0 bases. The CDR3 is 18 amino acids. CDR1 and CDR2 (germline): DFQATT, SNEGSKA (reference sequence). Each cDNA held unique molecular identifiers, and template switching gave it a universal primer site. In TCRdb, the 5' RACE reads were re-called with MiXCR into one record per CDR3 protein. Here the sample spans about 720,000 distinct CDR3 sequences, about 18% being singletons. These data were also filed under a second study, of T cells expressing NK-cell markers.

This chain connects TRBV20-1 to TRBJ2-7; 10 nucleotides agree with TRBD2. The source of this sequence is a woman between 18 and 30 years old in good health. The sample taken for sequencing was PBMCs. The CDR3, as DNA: TGCAGTGCTAGAGGCAGCGGGAGGGCCACCACCTCCTCCTACGAGCAGTACTTC. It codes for CSARGSGRATTSSYEQYF.